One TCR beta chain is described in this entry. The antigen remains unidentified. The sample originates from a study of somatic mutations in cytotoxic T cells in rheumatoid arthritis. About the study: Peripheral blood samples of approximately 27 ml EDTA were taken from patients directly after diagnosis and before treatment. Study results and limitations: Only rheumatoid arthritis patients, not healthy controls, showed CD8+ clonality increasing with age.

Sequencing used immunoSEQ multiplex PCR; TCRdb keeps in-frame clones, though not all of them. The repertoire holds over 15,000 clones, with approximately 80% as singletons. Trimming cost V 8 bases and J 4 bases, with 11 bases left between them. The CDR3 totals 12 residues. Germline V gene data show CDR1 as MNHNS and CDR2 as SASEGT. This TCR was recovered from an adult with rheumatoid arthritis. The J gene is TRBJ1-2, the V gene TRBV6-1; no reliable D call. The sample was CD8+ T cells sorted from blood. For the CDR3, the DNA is TGTGCCAGCGGCCCACCCAGCTATGGCTACACCTTC. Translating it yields CASGPPSYGYTF.